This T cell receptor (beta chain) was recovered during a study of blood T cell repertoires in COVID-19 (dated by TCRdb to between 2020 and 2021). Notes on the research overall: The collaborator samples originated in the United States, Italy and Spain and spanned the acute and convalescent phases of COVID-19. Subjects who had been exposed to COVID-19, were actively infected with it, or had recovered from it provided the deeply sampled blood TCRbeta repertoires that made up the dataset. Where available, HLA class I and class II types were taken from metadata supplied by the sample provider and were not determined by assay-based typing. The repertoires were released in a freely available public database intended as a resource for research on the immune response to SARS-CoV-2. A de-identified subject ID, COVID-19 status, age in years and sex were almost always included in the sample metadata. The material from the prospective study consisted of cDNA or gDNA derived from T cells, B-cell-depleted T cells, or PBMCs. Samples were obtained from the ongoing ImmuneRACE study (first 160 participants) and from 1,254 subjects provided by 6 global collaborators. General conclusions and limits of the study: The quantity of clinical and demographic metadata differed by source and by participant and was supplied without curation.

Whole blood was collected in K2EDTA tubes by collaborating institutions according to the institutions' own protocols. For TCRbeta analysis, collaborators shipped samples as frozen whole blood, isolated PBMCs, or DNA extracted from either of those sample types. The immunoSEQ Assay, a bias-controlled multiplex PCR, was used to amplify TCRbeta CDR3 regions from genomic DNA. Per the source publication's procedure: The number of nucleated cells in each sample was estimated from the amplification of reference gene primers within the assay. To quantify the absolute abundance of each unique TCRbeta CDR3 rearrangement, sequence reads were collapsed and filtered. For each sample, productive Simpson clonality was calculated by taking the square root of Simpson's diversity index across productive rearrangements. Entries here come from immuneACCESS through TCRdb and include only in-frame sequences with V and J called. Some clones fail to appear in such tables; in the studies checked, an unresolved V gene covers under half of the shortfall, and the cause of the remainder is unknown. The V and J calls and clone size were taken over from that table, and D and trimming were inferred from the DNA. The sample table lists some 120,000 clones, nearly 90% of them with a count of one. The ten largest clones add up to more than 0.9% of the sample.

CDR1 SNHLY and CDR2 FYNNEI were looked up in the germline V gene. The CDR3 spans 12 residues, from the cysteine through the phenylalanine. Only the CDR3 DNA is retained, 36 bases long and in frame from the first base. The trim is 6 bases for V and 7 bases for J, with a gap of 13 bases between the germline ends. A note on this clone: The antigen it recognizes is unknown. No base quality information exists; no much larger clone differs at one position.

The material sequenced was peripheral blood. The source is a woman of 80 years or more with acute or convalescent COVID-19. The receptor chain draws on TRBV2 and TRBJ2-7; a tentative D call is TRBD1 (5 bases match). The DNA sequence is TGTGCCAGCAGGACAGACCGTAAAGAGCAGTACTTC. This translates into CASRTDRKEQYF.